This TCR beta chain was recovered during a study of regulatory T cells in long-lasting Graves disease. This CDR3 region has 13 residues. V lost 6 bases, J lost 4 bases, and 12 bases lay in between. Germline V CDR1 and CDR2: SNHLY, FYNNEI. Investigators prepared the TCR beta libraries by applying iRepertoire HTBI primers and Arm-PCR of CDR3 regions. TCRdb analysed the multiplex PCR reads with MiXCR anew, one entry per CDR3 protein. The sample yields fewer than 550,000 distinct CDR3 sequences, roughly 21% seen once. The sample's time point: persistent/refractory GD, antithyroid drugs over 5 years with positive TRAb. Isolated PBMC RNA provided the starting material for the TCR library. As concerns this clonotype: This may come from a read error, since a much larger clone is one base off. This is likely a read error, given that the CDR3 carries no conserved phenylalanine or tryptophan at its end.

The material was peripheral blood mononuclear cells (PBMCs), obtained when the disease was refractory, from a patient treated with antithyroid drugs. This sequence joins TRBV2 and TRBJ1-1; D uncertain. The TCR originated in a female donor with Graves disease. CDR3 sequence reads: CASSPDRVTEAFS. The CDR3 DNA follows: TGTGCCAGCAGCCCAGACCGGGTCACTGAAGCTTTCTCT.